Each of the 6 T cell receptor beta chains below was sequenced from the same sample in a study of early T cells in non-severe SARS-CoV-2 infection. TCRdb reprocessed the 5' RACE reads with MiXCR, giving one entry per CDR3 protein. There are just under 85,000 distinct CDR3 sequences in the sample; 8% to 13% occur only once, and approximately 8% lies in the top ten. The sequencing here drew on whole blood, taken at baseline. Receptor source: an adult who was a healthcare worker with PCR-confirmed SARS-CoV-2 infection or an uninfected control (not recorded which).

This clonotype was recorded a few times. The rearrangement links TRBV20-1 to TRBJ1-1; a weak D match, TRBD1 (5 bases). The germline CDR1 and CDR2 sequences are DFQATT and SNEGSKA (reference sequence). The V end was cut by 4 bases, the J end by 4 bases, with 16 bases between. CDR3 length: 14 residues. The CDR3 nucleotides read TGCAGTGCTATCCCCACCTCAGGGAGCACTGAAGCTTTCTTT. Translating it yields CSAIPTSGSTEAFF.

CDR3 DNA: TGTGCCAGCAGCCGAGGGACTAGCGGGACCAGATACAATGAGCAGTTCTTC. As protein: CASSRGTSGTRYNEQFF. J is TRBJ2-1 and V is TRBV3-1; TRBD2 matches 13 bases. With V trimmed by 4 bases and J by 4 bases, 7 bases remained unmatched. The CDR3 sequence is 17 residues long. Germline-derived CDR1 and CDR2 are LGHDT and YNNKEL (reference sequence).

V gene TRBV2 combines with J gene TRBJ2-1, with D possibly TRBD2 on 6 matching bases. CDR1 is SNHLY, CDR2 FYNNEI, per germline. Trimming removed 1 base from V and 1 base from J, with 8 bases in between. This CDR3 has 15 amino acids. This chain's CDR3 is CASSEGGASYNEQFF. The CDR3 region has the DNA TGTGCCAGCAGTGAAGGCGGGGCTTCCTACAATGAGCAGTTCTTC.

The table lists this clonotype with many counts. The CDR3 DNA sequence: TGTGCCAGTAGTATAGTCAGCGGTGGCTACACCTTC. Its protein product is CASSIVSGGYTF. The chain has TRBV19 and TRBJ1-2, with D hard to call. CDR1 LNHDA and CDR2 SQIVND come from the germline V gene (reference sequence). The CDR3 has 12 amino acids. Between the trimmed V and J ends, which lost 1 base and 7 bases, there was a span of 7 bases. Full variable domain (remainder filled in from reference TRBV19 and TRBJ1-2): DGGITQSPKYLFRKEGQNVTLSCEQNLNHDAMYWYRQDPGQGLRLIYYSQIVNDFQKGDIAEGYSVSREKKESFPLTVTSAQKNPTAFYLCASSIVSGGYTFGSGTRLTVV.

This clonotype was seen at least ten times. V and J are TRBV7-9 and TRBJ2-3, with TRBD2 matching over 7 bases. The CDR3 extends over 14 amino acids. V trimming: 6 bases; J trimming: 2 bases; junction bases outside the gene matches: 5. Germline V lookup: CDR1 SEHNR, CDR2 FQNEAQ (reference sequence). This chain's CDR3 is CASRIGTNTDTQYF. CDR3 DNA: TGTGCCAGCAGGATAGGGACTAACACAGATACGCAGTATTTT.

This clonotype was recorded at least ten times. CDR3 amino acids: CASSLMGTSSYNEQFF. The CDR3 nucleotides read TGTGCCAGCAGCTTAATGGGGACGAGCTCCTACAATGAGCAGTTCTTC. The gene calls are TRBV7-2 and TRBJ2-1; perhaps D is TRBD1 or TRBD2 (5 bases each). Germline V gene lookup returns CDR1 SGHTA and CDR2 FQGNSA. The CDR3 consists of 16 residues. Trimming shortened V by 2 bases and J by 0 bases, and 11 bases separated the two germline ends.